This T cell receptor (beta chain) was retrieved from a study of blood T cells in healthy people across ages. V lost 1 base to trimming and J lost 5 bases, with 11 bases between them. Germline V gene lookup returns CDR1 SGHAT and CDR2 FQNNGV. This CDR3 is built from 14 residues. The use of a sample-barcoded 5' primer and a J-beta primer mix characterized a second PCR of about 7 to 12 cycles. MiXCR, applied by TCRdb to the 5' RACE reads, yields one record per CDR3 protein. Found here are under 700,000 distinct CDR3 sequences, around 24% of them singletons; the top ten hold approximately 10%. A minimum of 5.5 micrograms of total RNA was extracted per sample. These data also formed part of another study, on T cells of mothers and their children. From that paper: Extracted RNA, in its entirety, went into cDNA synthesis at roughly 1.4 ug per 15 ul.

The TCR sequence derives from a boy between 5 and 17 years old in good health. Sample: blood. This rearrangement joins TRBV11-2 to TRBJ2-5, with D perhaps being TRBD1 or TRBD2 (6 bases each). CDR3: CASSLVGGPETQYF. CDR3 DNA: TGTGCCAGCAGCTTAGTTGGGGGGCCGGAGACCCAGTACTTC.